Shown below are 7 T cell receptor beta chains from a single sample sequenced in a study of high-grade serous ovarian cancer treatment subgroups (dated by TCRdb to the early 2020s). Library preparation was by the immunoSEQ multiplex PCR assay. In its TCRdb copy, this immuneACCESS table keeps in-frame sequences only and misses some clones. Where compared with another copy, unresolved V genes explain less than half of these, and the others have no known cause. The sample table holds just over 35,000 clones, of which roughly three quarters were seen once. In total, the top ten clones hold about 3% of the sample. Collection of tumor samples took place before definitive surgery or chemotherapy. The material sequenced was tumor tissue. These TCRs come from a human donor with high-grade serous ovarian cancer.

CDR3 coding DNA: TGCGCCAGCAGCCAAGAGATGGACGGCTCCTACGAGCAGTACTTC. It specifies CASSQEMDGSYEQYF. This sequence joins TRBV4-3 and TRBJ2-5; D ambiguous. The J call may be incorrect, as the DNA end agrees better with TRBJ2-7. This CDR3 comprises 15 residues. Germline lookup yields CDR1 LGHNA and CDR2 YSLEER.

The V and J genes are TRBV5-6 and TRBJ1-4; the D is unclear. This CDR3 is built from 15 residues. With 0 bases removed from V and 10 bases from J, the gap between germline ends came to 16 bases. Germline V gives CDR1 SGHDT, CDR2 YYEEEE. In DNA, the CDR3 is TGTGCCAGCAGCTTGGGTTCACGGCTGGTCGGAAAACTGTTTTTT. Residues: CASSLGSRLVGKLFF.

This clone was observed a single time. V and J are TRBV6-5 and TRBJ1-4; D gene ambiguous. CDR1 and CDR2 from the germline V gene are MNHEY and SVGAGI. This CDR3 is 15 amino acids long. V was cut by 2 bases and J by 0 bases, with 7 bases left in between. CDR3 residues: CASSYGESTNEKLFF. CDR3 nucleotide sequence: TGTGCCAGCAGTTACGGGGAGTCAACTAATGAAAAACTGTTTTTT.

This clone was observed a handful of times. The V and J genes are TRBV27 and TRBJ1-1; D gene uncertain. Trimming took off 6 bases at V and 7 bases at J, with 12 bases between the two ends. Germline lookup yields CDR1 MNHEY and CDR2 SMNVEV (reference sequence). CDR3 length equals 12 residues. CDR3 residues: CASRRQQSEAFF. CDR3 nucleotide sequence: TGTGCCAGCAGACGCCAACAGAGTGAAGCTTTCTTT.

This CDR3 is CASSLKGGDEKLFF. In DNA, the CDR3 is TGTGCCAGCAGTTTAAAAGGGGGCGACGAAAAACTGTTTTTT. The chain joins TRBV27 to TRBJ1-4; 7 bases align to TRBD1. The CDR3 totals 14 residues. V was pared by 2 bases and J by 8 bases, with 5 bases of the junction left unmatched. Germline assignment: CDR1 MNHEY and CDR2 SMNVEV (reference sequence).

V usage is TRBV6-6 and J usage is TRBJ1-5, with 8 bases that match TRBD1. CDR1 and CDR2 (germline): MNHNY, SVGAGI (reference sequence). CDR3 length equals 14 residues. V dropped 8 bases and J dropped 4; count of bases not matched to a gene: 7. The CDR3 DNA reads TGTGCCAGCGGGCAACAGGGGGGAAATCAGCCCCAGCATTTT. The encoded protein is CASGQQGGNQPQHF.

V and J are TRBV28 and TRBJ2-7; D gene ambiguous. CDR3 size: 10 residues. Per the germline V gene, CDR1 is MDHEN and CDR2 is SYDVKM. Trimming took 4 bases from V and 7 from J, leaving 5 bases between them. The CDR3, as DNA: TGTGCCAGCAGTTCTTTAGAGCAGTACTTC. It specifies CASSSLEQYF. The variable domain in full, with the rest retrieved from reference TRBV28 and TRBJ2-7, is DVKVTQSSRYLVKRTGEKVFLECVQDMDHENMFWYRQDPGLGLRLIYFSYDVKMKEKGDIPEGYSVSREKKERFSLILESASTNQTSMYLCASSSLEQYFGPGTRLTVT.